A selection of T cell receptor beta chains follows, all from one sample in a study of T cell responses to AZD1222 COVID-19 vaccine. The data were produced by immunoSEQ multiplex PCR, yet TCRdb's version contains in-frame clones alone and is incomplete. The table lists about 140,000 clones, more than 85% of them singletons. This specimen consisted of peripheral blood, obtained on day 0 of AZD1222 vaccination. The receptors were sampled from an adult in good health. The CDR3 runs from the conserved cysteine through the conserved F or W. The order of the fields is V gene, J gene, D gene, CDR3 protein, CDR3 DNA. A D gene is named only where the DNA matches it firmly.

>TRBV14|TRBJ2-3|TRBD2
CASSLWTSGTDTQYF
TGTGCCAGCAGCCTTTGGACTAGCGGCACAGATACGCAGTATTTT
>TRBV5-1|TRBJ2-5|NA
CASSSWGARETQYF
TGCGCCAGCAGCTCCTGGGGAGCGAGAGAGACCCAGTACTTC
>TRBV12-3/TRBV12-4|TRBJ1-1|NA
CASSLGREAFF
TGTGCCAGCAGTTTAGGCAGGGAAGCTTTCTTT
>TRBV4-1|TRBJ2-1|TRBD1
CASSQDDRESMNEQFF
TGCGCCAGCAGCCAAGATGACAGGGAATCGATGAATGAGCAGTTCTTC
>TRBV7-6|TRBJ2-1|TRBD2
CASSRLAGAYNEQFF
TGTGCCAGCAGCCGCTTAGCGGGGGCGTACAATGAGCAGTTCTTC
>TRBV2|TRBJ2-5|NA
CASCPQDWETQYF
TGTGCCAGCTGCCCCCAGGACTGGGAGACCCAGTACTTC
>TRBV5-4|TRBJ1-2|NA
CASSLALGVNYGYTF
TGTGCCAGCAGCTTGGCCCTCGGGGTTAATTATGGCTACACCTTC
>TRBV7-9|TRBJ2-3|NA
CASSSGWLGASTDTQYF
TGTGCCAGCAGCTCCGGGTGGTTGGGGGCGAGCACAGATACGCAGTATTTT
>TRBV5-4|TRBJ2-1|NA
CASSAGRNHEQFF
TGTGCCAGCAGCGCGGGAAGGAACCATGAGCAGTTCTTC
>TRBV5-4|TRBJ1-2|NA
CASSVDSYGYTF
TGTGCCAGCAGCGTGGACAGCTATGGCTACACCTTC